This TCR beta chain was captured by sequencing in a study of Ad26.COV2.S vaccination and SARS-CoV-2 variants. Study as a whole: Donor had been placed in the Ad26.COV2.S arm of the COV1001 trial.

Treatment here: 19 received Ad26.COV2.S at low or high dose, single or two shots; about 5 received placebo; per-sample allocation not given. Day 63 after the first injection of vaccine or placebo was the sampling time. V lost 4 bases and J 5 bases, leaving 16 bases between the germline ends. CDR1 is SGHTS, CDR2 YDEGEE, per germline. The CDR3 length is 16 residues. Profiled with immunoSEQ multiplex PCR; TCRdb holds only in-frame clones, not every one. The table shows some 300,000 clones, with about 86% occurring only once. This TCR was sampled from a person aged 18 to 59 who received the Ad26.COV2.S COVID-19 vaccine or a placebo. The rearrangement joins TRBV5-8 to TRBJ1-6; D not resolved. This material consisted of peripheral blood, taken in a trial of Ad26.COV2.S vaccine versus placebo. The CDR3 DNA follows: TGTGCCAGCAGCCCATTTTCGTCCGCAAATAATTCACCCCTCCACTTT. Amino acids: CASSPFSSANNSPLHF. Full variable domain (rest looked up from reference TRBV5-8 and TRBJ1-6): EAGVTQSPTHLIKTRGQQATLRCSPISGHTSVYWYQQALGLGLQFLLWYDEGEERNRGNFPPRFSGRQFPNYSSELNVNALELEDSALYLCASSPFSSANNSPLHFGNGTRLTVT.